The source of this TCR beta chain is a study of blood T cell repertoires in COVID-19. The CDR3 has 16 residues. V was clipped by 3 bases and J by 0 bases; unmatched bases: 4. Germline V gives CDR1 SGHDN, CDR2 FVKESK. The assay was immunoSEQ multiplex PCR, and TCRdb's table has in-frame clones only and misses some. The sample lists hundreds of thousands of clones; around 89% were seen once. The V gene is TRBV14, the J gene TRBJ2-5; 10 nucleotides match TRBD2. Sequencing used PBMCs or T cells enriched from blood (not recorded which). This sequence originates from a man aged 45-60 years who had been exposed to COVID-19. CDR3 residues: CASSHLGLAYQETQYF. Here the CDR3 DNA reads TGTGCCAGCAGCCACCTGGGACTAGCGTACCAAGAGACCCAGTACTTC.